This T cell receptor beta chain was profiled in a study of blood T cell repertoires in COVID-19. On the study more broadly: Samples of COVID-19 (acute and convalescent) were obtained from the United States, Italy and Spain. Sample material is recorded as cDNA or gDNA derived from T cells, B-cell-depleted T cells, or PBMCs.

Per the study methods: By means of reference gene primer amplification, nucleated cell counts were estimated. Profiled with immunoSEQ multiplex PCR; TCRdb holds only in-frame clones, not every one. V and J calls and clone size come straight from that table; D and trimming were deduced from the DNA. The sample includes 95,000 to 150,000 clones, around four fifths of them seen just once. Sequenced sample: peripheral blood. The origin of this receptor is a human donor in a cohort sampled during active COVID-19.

In DNA form, the CDR3 reads TGTGCCAGCAGCCAACAGGGGACTGAAGCTTTCTTT. It encodes CASSQQGTEAFF. The rearrangement uses TRBV11-2 and TRBJ1-1; 7 bases are shared with TRBD1. V was clipped by 5 bases and J by 5 bases; unmatched bases: 2. The CDR3 totals 12 residues. Germline assignment: CDR1 SGHAT and CDR2 FQNNGV.